This TCR beta chain was identified during a study of cytomegalovirus exposure and HLA in healthy donors. PCR primers comprised 60 Vbeta and 13 Jbeta primers. Sequencing was performed with immunoSEQ multiplex PCR; in TCRdb, only in-frame clones are kept and a portion is missing. The top ten hold approximately 2.2% of the sample, which has 310,000 or so clones, 70% to 90% seen once. General study points: Previously analyzed data showed that most TCR beta V segments were productive at a frequency of about 87% or about 30%.

Nominal health characterized the donors when sampled, though unrecorded immune exposures were likely. The germline V and J ends were trimmed by 5 bases and 3 bases, with 7 bases remaining between them. Germline V lookup: CDR1 SGHVS, CDR2 FQNEAQ. This CDR3 comprises 13 residues. In its sample, this clone was seen once. Its cognate antigen is unknown. Sequenced material: PBMCs. This clonotype was obtained from a woman younger than 35 in good health and CMV-seronegative. V is TRBV7-8 and J is TRBJ1-4; D is undetermined. CDR3 bases: TGTGCCAGCAGCACTCGGGCTAATGAAAAACTGTTTTTT. It encodes CASSTRANEKLFF.